This TCR beta chain originates from a study of blood T cell repertoires in COVID-19. TCRdb's copy holds only in-frame clones and misses some; the assay was immunoSEQ multiplex PCR. Found here are 200,000 to 250,000 clones, 75% to 90% of them singletons; the top ten hold 1.2%. The sequence derives from a young man who had recovered from COVID-19. Sequenced sample: PBMCs or T cells enriched from blood (not recorded which).

The CDR3 DNA sequence: TGCGCCAGCAGCCAAGATCCGGGGTACTCTGGAAACACCATATATTTT. It codes for CASSQDPGYSGNTIYF. The chain employs TRBV4-1 and TRBJ1-3; D remains unclear. CDR1 is MGHRA and CDR2 is YSYEKL in the germline V gene. The CDR3 runs 16 residues. Trimming took 0 bases from V and 0 from J, leaving 9 bases between them.